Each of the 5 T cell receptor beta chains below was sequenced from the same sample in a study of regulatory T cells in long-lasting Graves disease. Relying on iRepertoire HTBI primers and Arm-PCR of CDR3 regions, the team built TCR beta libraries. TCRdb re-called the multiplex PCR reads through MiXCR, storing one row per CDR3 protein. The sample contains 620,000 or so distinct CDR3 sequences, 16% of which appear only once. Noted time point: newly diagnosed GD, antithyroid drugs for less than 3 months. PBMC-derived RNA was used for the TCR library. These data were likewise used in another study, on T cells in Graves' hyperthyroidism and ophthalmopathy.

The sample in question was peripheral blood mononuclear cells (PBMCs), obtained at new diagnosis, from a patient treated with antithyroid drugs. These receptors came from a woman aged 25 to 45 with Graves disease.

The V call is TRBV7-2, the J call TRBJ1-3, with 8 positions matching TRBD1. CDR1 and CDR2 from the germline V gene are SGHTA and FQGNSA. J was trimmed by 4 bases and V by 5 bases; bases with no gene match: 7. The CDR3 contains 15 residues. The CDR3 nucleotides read TGTGCCAGCAGCCTATGGACAGGGAGAGGAAACACCATATATTTT. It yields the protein CASSLWTGRGNTIYF.

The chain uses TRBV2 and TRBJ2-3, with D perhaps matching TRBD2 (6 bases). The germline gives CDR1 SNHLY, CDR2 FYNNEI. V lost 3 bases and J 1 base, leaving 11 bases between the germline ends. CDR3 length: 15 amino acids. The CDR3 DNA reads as TGTGCCAGCAGTGACCTAGGGACTGGCACAGATACGCAGTATTTT. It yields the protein CASSDLGTGTDTQYF.

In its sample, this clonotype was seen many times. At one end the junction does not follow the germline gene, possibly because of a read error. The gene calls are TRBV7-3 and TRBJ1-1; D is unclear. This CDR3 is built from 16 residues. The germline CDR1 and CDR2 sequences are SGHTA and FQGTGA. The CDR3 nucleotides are TGCGCCAGCAGCCAAGTCAGCGGTTTTGGGAACACTGAAGCTTTCTTT. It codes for CASSQVSGFGNTEAFF.

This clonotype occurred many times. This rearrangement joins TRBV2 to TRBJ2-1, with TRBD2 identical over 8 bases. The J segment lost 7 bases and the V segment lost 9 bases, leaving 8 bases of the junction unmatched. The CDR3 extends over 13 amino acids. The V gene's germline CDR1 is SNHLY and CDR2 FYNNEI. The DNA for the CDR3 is TGTGCCAGGGGTTTAGCGGGACTGAATGAGCAGTTCTTC. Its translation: CARGLAGLNEQFF.

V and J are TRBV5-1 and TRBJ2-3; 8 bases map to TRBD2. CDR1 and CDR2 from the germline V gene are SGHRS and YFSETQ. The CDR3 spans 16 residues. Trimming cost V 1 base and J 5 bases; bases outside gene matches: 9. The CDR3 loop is CASSLITGGVVDTQYF. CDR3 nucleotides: TGCGCCAGCAGCTTGATTACGGGAGGGGTGGTAGATACGCAGTATTTT.